These 7 T cell receptor beta chains share one sample of origin, sequenced in a study of T cells in Graves' hyperthyroidism and ophthalmopathy (dated 2019 in TCRdb). Receptor amplification or capture employed multiplex PCR. Sequencing was carried out with an Illumina HiSeq 2000. TCR beta CDR3 regions were amplified from RNA transcripts. For the first round of RT-PCR on the TCR CDR3, the HTBI primer set was used together with the Qiagen OneStep RT-PCR kit. TCRdb reprocessed the public reads (quality trimming at Q25 with fastp, clone calling with MiXCR) and kept in-frame beta chains. Here each entry gathers all rows of one CDR3 protein and keeps the most common genes and DNA. This sample is represented by fewer than 350,000 distinct CDR3 sequences; 18% of them were singletons. Under 55% of the sample rests with the top ten. Sample: blood. All receptors come from a woman aged 45-60 years with Graves' hyperthyroidism.

The chain carries TRBV6-1 and TRBJ1-2, with D perhaps matching TRBD1 (6 bases). V lost 2 bases to trimming and J lost 8 bases, with 12 bases between them. CDR1 MNHNS and CDR2 SASEGT come from the germline V gene. The CDR3 length is 13 residues. The CDR3, as DNA: TGTGCCAGCAGTGAACAGGGGTTTGTAGGCTACACCTTC. Protein: CASSEQGFVGYTF.

The chain uses TRBV6-2 or TRBV6-3 and TRBJ2-5; 15 nucleotides match TRBD2. The CDR3 is 16 amino acids. Germline V gene lookup returns CDR1 MNHEY and CDR2 SVGEGT. Unmatched junction bases numbered 5, after V lost 5 bases and J lost 4 bases. The CDR3 DNA sequence: TGTGCCAGCAGTGGACTAGCGGGAGGGCCTGGAGAGACCCAGTACTTC. Its translation is CASSGLAGGPGETQYF.

This sequence joins TRBV5-1 and TRBJ2-3; TRBD2 matches 8 bases. V lost 0 bases and J lost 8; bases outside the gene matches: 8. The CDR3 covers 15 residues. CDR1 SGHRS and CDR2 YFSETQ come from the germline V gene. The CDR3 loop is CASSLVGGGMSTQYF. The CDR3, as DNA: TGCGCCAGCAGCTTGGTCGGCGGGGGGATGAGTACGCAGTATTTT.

This clonotype appeared many times. The V and J genes are TRBV30 and TRBJ1-1; D gene uncertain. V was trimmed by 0 bases and J by 1 base, leaving 12 bases between them. Germline assignment: CDR1 GTSNPN and CDR2 SVGIG (reference sequence). This CDR3 comprises 15 residues. The CDR3 is CAWSVSAVPNTEAFF. Written as DNA, the CDR3 is TGTGCCTGGAGTGTAAGTGCAGTGCCGAACACTGAAGCTTTCTTT.

This clonotype was seen repeatedly, ten times or more. CDR3 loop: CASSLRYSYGYTF. CDR3 sequence (DNA): TGTGCCAGCAGTTTGAGATACTCCTATGGCTACACCTTC. This chain uses TRBV12-3 or TRBV12-4 with TRBJ1-2; D is unclear. The CDR3 consists of 13 residues. Trimming cost V 3 bases and J 4 bases, with 9 bases left between them.

This clonotype was recorded at least ten times. V gene TRBV6-1 combines with J gene TRBJ2-3, with 7 bases identical to TRBD1. Germline assignment: CDR1 MNHNS and CDR2 SASEGT. The CDR3 runs 15 residues. The V gene end was trimmed by 1 base and the J gene end by 8 bases; junction bases not matched to a gene: 9. Here the CDR3 reads CASSEEVGQFGTQYF. The CDR3 nucleotides read TGTGCCAGCAGTGAAGAAGTGGGACAGTTTGGTACGCAGTATTTT.

This sequence joins TRBV6-6 and TRBJ1-6; no clear D gene. The CDR3 loop spans 19 amino acids. The ends were cut back, 0 bases at V and 0 bases at J, with 15 bases in the middle. The germline CDR1 and CDR2 sequences are MNHNY and SVGAGI (reference sequence). CDR3 loop: CASSYSVGSRSSYNSPLHF. The CDR3 DNA reads TGTGCCAGCAGTTACTCGGTGGGCAGCAGGAGCTCCTATAATTCACCCCTCCACTTT.